One and the same sample provided the 25 T cell receptor beta chains below, sequenced in a study of Ad26.COV2.S vaccination and SARS-CoV-2 variants (dated by TCRdb to the early 2020s). The library was made by the immunoSEQ multiplex PCR assay. TCRdb carries this immuneACCESS record with in-frame sequences only. Its versions omit some clonotypes, under half of them owing to an unresolved V gene in the studies checked, with the rest unexplained. The sample has about 350,000 clones on record, about 91% of them singletons. The leading ten clones occupy about 3.9% of the sample. Taken with the paper, the label for time point translates to: individuals recovered from natural SARS-CoV-2 infection. Sequencing was performed on peripheral blood, taken after recovery from COVID-19. The receptors shown here come from a human donor who had recovered from COVID-19.

This chain joins TRBV29-1 and TRBJ2-7; no firm D call. V was shortened by 4 bases and J by 6 bases, with 13 bases between the two germline ends. Per germline, CDR1 SQVTM and CDR2 ANQGSEA. The CDR3 covers 12 residues. The CDR3 loop reads CSVGVRASEQYF. CDR3 nucleotide sequence: TGCAGCGTTGGGGTTCGGGCCTCCGAGCAGTACTTC.

The chain employs TRBV6-1 and TRBJ2-3; 9 bases match TRBD2. J lost 2 bases, V lost 4 bases, and 10 bases had no gene match. The CDR3 sequence is 17 residues long. The germline CDR1 and CDR2 sequences are MNHNS and SASEGT. CDR3 loop: CASSVTPGLANTDTQYF. The CDR3 DNA sequence: TGTGCCAGCAGTGTCACCCCGGGACTAGCAAACACAGATACGCAGTATTTT.

V usage is TRBV6-5 and J usage is TRBJ1-3, with unresolved D. The CDR3 is 13 amino acids. The V gene lost 4 bases and the J gene lost 0 bases, with 4 bases spanning the gap. CDR1 MNHEY and CDR2 SVGAGI come from the germline V gene. CDR3 DNA sequence: TGTGCCAGCAGTTTAAGCTCTGGAAACACCATATATTTT. It encodes CASSLSSGNTIYF.

V gene TRBV19 combines with J gene TRBJ1-1, with D tentatively TRBD1 (5 bases). From germline, CDR1 is LNHDA and CDR2 SQIVND (reference sequence). This CDR3 comprises 15 residues. V was cut by 5 bases and J by 5 bases, with 18 bases left in between. In nucleotides, the CDR3 is TGTGCCAGTAGTGTTGGGGAGGGGTGGTATACTGAAGCTTTCTTT. It yields the protein CASSVGEGWYTEAFF.

The chain employs TRBV18 and TRBJ1-1; D is unresolved. The V gene's germline CDR1 is KGHSH and CDR2 LQKENI. Trimming stripped 4 bases from V and 4 bases from J, with 19 bases between. This CDR3 spans 16 amino acids. DNA of the CDR3: TGTGCCAGCTCACAACGAGAGGCCGGCTTAGGCACTGAAGCTTTCTTT. It translates to CASSQREAGLGTEAFF. The full variable domain, rest sourced from reference TRBV18 and TRBJ1-1, is NAGVMQNPRHLVRRRGQEARLRCSPMKGHSHVYWYRQLPEEGLKFMVYLQKENIIDESGMPKERFSAEFPKEGPSILRIQQVVRGDSAAYFCASSQREAGLGTEAFFGQGTRLTVV.

The chain couples TRBV9 to TRBJ2-7; TRBD2 aligns across 10 bases. This CDR3 contains 15 residues. CDR1 and CDR2 (germline): SGDLS, YYNGEE. V was clipped by 0 bases and J by 5 bases; unmatched bases: 5. This CDR3 reads CASSVGSGGADEQYF. In DNA form, the CDR3 reads TGTGCCAGCAGCGTAGGAAGCGGGGGGGCGGACGAGCAGTACTTC.

The J gene is TRBJ1-2, the V gene TRBV6-1, with D hard to call. Trimming left V 5 bases short and J 4 bases short, with 11 bases between. The V gene's germline CDR1 is MNHNS and CDR2 SASEGT. The CDR3 consists of 13 residues. CDR3: CASSFDGRYGYTF. The CDR3 DNA is TGTGCCAGCAGTTTCGACGGCCGCTATGGCTACACCTTC.

The J gene is TRBJ2-5, the V gene TRBV7-9; 8 bases match TRBD1. With V trimmed by 5 bases and J by 3 bases, 11 bases remained unmatched. The CDR3 length is 16 residues. CDR1 SEHNR and CDR2 FQNEAQ come from the germline V gene (reference sequence). The CDR3 protein is CASSLRQGRREETQYF. CDR3 DNA sequence: TGTGCCAGCAGCCTAAGACAGGGGAGACGAGAAGAGACCCAGTACTTC. Based on the CDR3 plus reference TRBV7-9 and TRBJ2-5, the full variable domain is DTGVSQNPRHKITKRGQNVTFRCDPISEHNRLYWYRQTLGQGPEFLTYFQNEAQLEKSRLLSDRFSAERPKGSFSTLEIQRTEQGDSAMYLCASSLRQGRREETQYFGPGTRLLVL.

V and J are TRBV11-2 and TRBJ2-3; D may be TRBD1 or TRBD2 (5 bases each). Germline V gene lookup returns CDR1 SGHAT and CDR2 FQNNGV. V gave up 0 bases and J gave up 4 bases, with 11 bases separating them. The CDR3 length is 15 residues. CDR3 in amino acids: CASSLDGLGADTQYF. DNA for the CDR3: TGTGCCAGCAGCTTAGACGGTTTGGGGGCAGATACGCAGTATTTT.

The genes are TRBV20-1 and TRBJ2-5, with 8 bases lining up with TRBD2. Germline CDR1 DFQATT, CDR2 SNEGSKA (reference sequence). The CDR3 contains 11 residues. The CDR3 is CSTGGRETQYF. The CDR3 region has the DNA TGCAGCACGGGGGGGCGGGAGACCCAGTACTTC.

The rearrangement uses TRBV7-3 and TRBJ2-2; maybe TRBD1 (6 bases). Germline V gene sequence: CDR1 SGHTA, CDR2 FQGTGA. Trimming left V 3 bases short and J 5 bases short, with 7 bases between. CDR3 length equals 13 residues. CDR3 in amino acids: CASSFDRTGELFF. Written as DNA, the CDR3 is TGTGCCAGCAGCTTCGACAGGACCGGGGAGCTGTTTTTT.

The rearrangement links TRBV5-6 to TRBJ2-5; maybe TRBD2 (6 bases). Looked up from germline, CDR1 is SGHDT and CDR2 is YYEEEE. The CDR3 sequence is 16 residues long. V was cut by 6 bases and J by 4 bases, with 22 bases left in between. The CDR3 region has the DNA TGTGCCAGCACTCCCCAGCCGCGAGGGCGGGGAGAGACCCAGTACTTC. It translates to CASTPQPRGRGETQYF.

This chain links TRBV6-4 with TRBJ2-2, with unresolved D. Germline V lookup: CDR1 MRHNA, CDR2 SNTAGT. This CDR3 region has 14 residues. The V and J ends lost 4 bases and 4 bases respectively, with 10 bases between them. The CDR3 here is CASSAKALTGELFF. The CDR3 DNA is TGTGCCAGCAGTGCAAAGGCGCTCACCGGGGAGCTGTTTTTT.

This chain uses TRBV19 with TRBJ1-4, with 8 positions matching TRBD1. From germline, CDR1 is LNHDA and CDR2 SQIVND (reference sequence). The CDR3 runs 15 residues. With 10 bases clipped from V and 3 bases from J, the junction kept 10 bases outside the gene matches. Here the CDR3 DNA reads TGTGCCACGGAGTCAGGGGGCGCGTCTAATGAAAAACTGTTTTTT. Its protein product is CATESGGASNEKLFF.

The V gene is TRBV10-2, the J gene TRBJ1-3, with D perhaps matching TRBD1 (6 bases). The CDR3 loop spans 15 amino acids. Germline V gene sequence: CDR1 WSHSY, CDR2 SAAADI. Trimming pared 3 bases from V and 4 bases from J, leaving 13 bases between. The CDR3 here is CASSEYRVSGNTIYF. The CDR3 nucleotides read TGCGCCAGCAGTGAATACAGGGTCTCAGGAAACACCATATATTTT.

This chain links TRBV5-1 with TRBJ2-7; 15 positions match TRBD2. The CDR3 has 16 amino acids. CDR1 and CDR2 (germline): SGHRS, YFSETQ. With 5 bases clipped from V and 3 bases from J, the junction kept 6 bases outside the gene matches. The DNA of the CDR3 is TGCGCCAGCAGTCGGACTAGCGGGGGGGCGGTCTACGAGCAGTACTTC. Protein sequence: CASSRTSGGAVYEQYF.

The CDR3 reads CASSSINRDGSYEQYF. CDR3 DNA: TGTGCCAGCAGTTCAATCAACCGGGACGGCTCCTACGAGCAGTACTTC. The rearrangement links TRBV27 to TRBJ2-7, with D possibly called TRBD1 or TRBD2 (5 bases each). Trimming cost V 4 bases and J 0 bases, with 16 bases left between them. There are 16 residues in the CDR3. The germline V gene encodes CDR1 MNHEY and CDR2 SMNVEV (reference sequence).

The chain couples TRBV5-6 to TRBJ1-2; 10 nucleotides line up with TRBD1. This CDR3 contains 15 residues. Germline-derived CDR1 and CDR2 are SGHDT and YYEEEE. V shed 4 bases, J shed 4 bases, and the junction held 7 bases outside the gene matches. CDR3 nucleotides: TGTGCCAGCAGCGCCCGGGACAGGGGAATCTATGGCTACACCTTC. Translated: CASSARDRGIYGYTF.

This clone appeared a single time. The same CDR3 arises from other DNA sequences in this sample as well. The gene calls are TRBV7-9 and TRBJ2-7; D gene unclear. The CDR3 runs 13 residues. Trimming took 2 bases from V and 0 from J, leaving 5 bases between them. CDR1 SEHNR and CDR2 FQNEAQ come from the germline V gene (reference sequence). The chain's CDR3 is CASSLPSSYEQYF. CDR3 DNA: TGTGCCAGCAGCTTACCAAGCTCCTACGAGCAGTACTTC.

The chain is built from TRBV7-9 and TRBJ2-1, with D hard to call. The V and J ends lost 1 base and 6 bases respectively, with 13 bases between them. The germline V gene has CDR1 SEHNR and CDR2 FQNEAQ (reference sequence). This CDR3 has 15 residues. The CDR3 sequence: CASSLGTLQPNEQFF. The CDR3 DNA sequence: TGTGCCAGCAGCTTAGGGACGCTGCAGCCCAATGAGCAGTTCTTC.

This chain joins TRBV12-3 or TRBV12-4 and TRBJ1-1; no firm D call. The CDR3 length is 13 residues. V was trimmed by 6 bases and J by 1 base, leaving 9 bases between them. CDR3 loop: CASRILANTEAFF. The CDR3 DNA is TGTGCCAGCAGGATATTAGCGAACACTGAAGCTTTCTTT.

The V gene is TRBV19, the J gene TRBJ2-1; D remains ambiguous. CDR1 is LNHDA, CDR2 SQIVND, per germline (reference sequence). The CDR3 is made up of 14 amino acids. V gave up 7 bases and J gave up 3 bases, with 13 bases separating them. CDR3 region: CASMFRGNYNEQFF. The CDR3 coding sequence is TGTGCCAGTATGTTTAGAGGCAACTACAATGAGCAGTTCTTC.

On this clone itself: Other DNA sequences within the sample encode an identical CDR3. The rearrangement links TRBV27 to TRBJ1-2; tentatively, D is TRBD1 (5 bases). CDR3 length: 12 residues. Trimming left V 6 bases short and J 4 bases short, with 9 bases between. Looked up from germline, CDR1 is MNHEY and CDR2 is SMNVEV (reference sequence). CDR3 amino acids: CASRTGGYGYTF. In DNA, the CDR3 is TGTGCCAGCAGAACCGGGGGCTATGGCTACACCTTC.

The rearrangement links TRBV10-2 to TRBJ1-4; D remains ambiguous. The CDR3 runs 11 residues. Germline V gene lookup returns CDR1 WSHSY and CDR2 SAAADI. Deletions cut 3 bases from V and 7 bases from J, with 3 bases between. The CDR3 DNA reads TGCGCCAGCAGTGAAGGTGAAAAACTGTTTTTT. Protein sequence: CASSEGEKLFF.

This clone occurred once. The conserved phenylalanine or tryptophan is not found at the CDR3 terminus, so this likely reflects a read error. Because the CDR3's place on the DNA is in doubt, the DNA is left out and the CDR3 is given as listed by TCRdb. The chain's CDR3 is CASSSFRTGA. The chain couples TRBV21-1 to TRBJ1-2; the listed D gene, TRBD1, was not tested against the DNA. TRBV21-1 is a pseudogene segment. The CDR3 spans 10 residues, counting both ends.